Listed below are T cell receptor beta chains from one sample, sequenced in a study of T cells after yellow fever vaccination. TCRdb analysed the 5' RACE reads with MiXCR anew, one entry per CDR3 protein. The table has hundreds of thousands of distinct CDR3 sequences, approximately 13% seen once; the top ten hold 14% to 15%. This specimen consisted of PBMCs, obtained on the day of the yellow fever booster vaccination. The source of these receptors is a man aged 25 to 40 who received the YFV17D yellow fever vaccine. CDR3s include the opening cysteine and the closing phenylalanine or tryptophan. D genes are given only for firm matches. Not every row has a clone size; where given, it reads once, few, many or a size class.

clone size: few; V gene: TRBV20-1; D gene: -; J gene: TRBJ2-6; CDR3 protein: CSARDRGSGANVLTF; CDR3 DNA: TGCAGTGCTAGAGATCGGGGGTCTGGGGCCAACGTCCTGACTTTC
clone size: many; V gene: TRBV7-8; D gene: -; J gene: TRBJ2-5; CDR3 protein: CASSLTGKGTQYF; CDR3 DNA: TGTGCCAGCAGCTTAACCGGAAAGGGGACCCAGTACTTC
clone size: few; V gene: TRBV29-1; D gene: -; J gene: TRBJ2-2; CDR3 protein: CSAIGDTGELFF; CDR3 DNA: TGCAGCGCCATAGGGGACACCGGGGAGCTGTTTTTT
clone size: -; V gene: TRBV11-2; D gene: -; J gene: TRBJ2-2; CDR3 protein: CASRASSLDGGTDPGELFF; CDR3 DNA: TGTGCCAGCAGGGCCAGCAGCTTAGATGGGGGGACCGATCCCGGGGAGCTGTTTTTT
clone size: few; V gene: TRBV10-2; D gene: -; J gene: TRBJ1-2; CDR3 protein: CASSTSGSRGYTF; CDR3 DNA: TGCGCCAGCAGCACCTCGGGTTCACGAGGCTACACCTTC
clone size: many; V gene: TRBV6-2/TRBV6-3; D gene: TRBD2; J gene: TRBJ2-1; CDR3 protein: CASSYSVLAGGPHLYNEQFF; CDR3 DNA: TGTGCCAGCAGTTACTCCGTCCTAGCGGGAGGGCCCCACTTATACAATGAGCAGTTCTTC
clone size: -; V gene: TRBV19; D gene: -; J gene: TRBJ1-1; CDR3 protein: CATNGLGVSSSEAFF; CDR3 DNA: TGTGCCACCAATGGACTAGGGGTCTCGAGTTCTGAAGCTTTCTTT
clone size: -; V gene: TRBV6-6; D gene: -; J gene: TRBJ2-5; CDR3 protein: CASRAPETQYF; CDR3 DNA: TGTGCCAGCAGAGCCCCAGAGACCCAGTACTTC
clone size: many; V gene: TRBV10-3; D gene: -; J gene: TRBJ2-1; CDR3 protein: CAISELTGSPRVSNEQFF; CDR3 DNA: TGTGCCATCAGTGAGTTGACGGGATCTCCCCGAGTCTCCAATGAGCAGTTCTTC
clone size: few; V gene: TRBV4-3; D gene: -; J gene: TRBJ1-4; CDR3 protein: CASSQVWQINEKLFF; CDR3 DNA: TGCGCCAGCAGCCAAGTATGGCAGATCAATGAAAAACTGTTTTTT
clone size: few; V gene: TRBV7-2; D gene: TRBD2; J gene: TRBJ2-7; CDR3 protein: CASSLATSGRPRSYEQYF; CDR3 DNA: TGTGCCAGCAGCTTAGCGACTAGCGGGAGGCCCCGCTCCTACGAGCAGTACTTC
clone size: -; V gene: TRBV10-3; D gene: TRBD1; J gene: TRBJ2-5; CDR3 protein: CAISEFTQGLGTQYF; CDR3 DNA: TGTGCCATCAGTGAGTTTACACAGGGGCTCGGGACCCAGTACTTC
clone size: few; V gene: TRBV5-1; D gene: -; J gene: TRBJ1-1; CDR3 protein: CASSLLWQAFF; CDR3 DNA: TGCGCCAGCAGCTTGTTATGGCAGGCTTTCTTT
clone size: -; V gene: TRBV6-5; D gene: -; J gene: TRBJ2-3; CDR3 protein: CASSYGGSLTDTQYF; CDR3 DNA: TGTGCCAGCAGTTACGGGGGGTCGCTCACAGATACGCAGTATTTT
clone size: -; V gene: TRBV9; D gene: -; J gene: TRBJ2-1; CDR3 protein: CASSPWDLPINEQFF; CDR3 DNA: TGTGCCAGCAGCCCTTGGGACTTGCCTATCAATGAGCAGTTCTTC
clone size: few; V gene: TRBV5-5; D gene: -; J gene: TRBJ2-5; CDR3 protein: CASSLAWAGTEETQYF; CDR3 DNA: TGTGCCAGCAGCTTGGCGTGGGCGGGAACGGAAGAGACCCAGTACTTC
clone size: few; V gene: TRBV6-2/TRBV6-3; D gene: -; J gene: TRBJ2-1; CDR3 protein: CASSPPGLQQFF; CDR3 DNA: TGTGCCAGCAGTCCCCCGGGACTCCAGCAGTTCTTC
clone size: few; V gene: TRBV18; D gene: TRBD1; J gene: TRBJ2-4; CDR3 protein: CASSPGTAAKNIQYF; CDR3 DNA: TGTGCCAGCTCACCCGGGACAGCCGCCAAAAACATTCAGTACTTC
clone size: -; V gene: TRBV12-3/TRBV12-4; D gene: -; J gene: TRBJ1-6; CDR3 protein: CASSLEPLGYSPLHF; CDR3 DNA: TGTGCCAGCAGTTTAGAGCCTCTGGGGTATTCACCCCTCCACTTT
clone size: few; V gene: TRBV30; D gene: -; J gene: TRBJ2-7; CDR3 protein: CAWSESGRRYEQYF; CDR3 DNA: TGTGCCTGGAGTGAGTCGGGGAGAAGGTACGAGCAGTACTTC
clone size: -; V gene: TRBV30; D gene: -; J gene: TRBJ2-2; CDR3 protein: CAWTRAVGGFKNTGELFF; CDR3 DNA: TGTGCCTGGACCCGAGCCGTAGGGGGGTTCAAGAACACCGGGGAGCTGTTTTTT
clone size: -; V gene: TRBV6-1; D gene: TRBD1; J gene: TRBJ1-4; CDR3 protein: CASRGGVWDRGEKLFF; CDR3 DNA: TGTGCCAGCAGAGGTGGAGTGTGGGACAGGGGTGAAAAACTGTTTTTT
clone size: few; V gene: TRBV4-3; D gene: -; J gene: TRBJ2-7; CDR3 protein: CASSQTGAVTEQYF; CDR3 DNA: TGCGCCAGCAGCCAAACGGGGGCGGTAACCGAGCAGTACTTC
clone size: few; V gene: TRBV10-3; D gene: -; J gene: TRBJ2-3; CDR3 protein: CAISESTSGYDTQYF; CDR3 DNA: TGTGCCATCAGTGAGTCTACGAGCGGGTACGATACGCAGTATTTT
clone size: -; V gene: TRBV7-6; D gene: -; J gene: TRBJ2-3; CDR3 protein: CASSLAGNLDTDTQYF; CDR3 DNA: TGTGCCAGCAGCTTGGCCGGAAACTTAGACACAGATACGCAGTATTTT
clone size: -; V gene: TRBV4-3; D gene: -; J gene: TRBJ1-5; CDR3 protein: CASSPRPNQPQHF; CDR3 DNA: TGCGCCAGCAGCCCCAGGCCCAATCAGCCCCAGCATTTT
clone size: -; V gene: TRBV12-3/TRBV12-4; D gene: -; J gene: TRBJ2-5; CDR3 protein: CASSLIWDTQGTQYF; CDR3 DNA: TGTGCCAGCAGTTTAATTTGGGACACACAGGGGACCCAGTACTTC
clone size: few; V gene: TRBV5-1; D gene: TRBD1; J gene: TRBJ1-1; CDR3 protein: CASIPSGTGRSLTEAFF; CDR3 DNA: TGCGCCAGCATCCCCAGTGGGACAGGGAGGAGTTTGACTGAAGCTTTCTTT
clone size: few; V gene: TRBV24-1; D gene: TRBD1; J gene: TRBJ2-5; CDR3 protein: CATSDSRQGVRETQYF; CDR3 DNA: TGTGCCACCAGTGACTCCCGACAGGGGGTAAGAGAGACCCAGTACTTC
clone size: -; V gene: TRBV5-1; D gene: TRBD2; J gene: TRBJ2-3; CDR3 protein: CASSRSPAGTTEDTQYF; CDR3 DNA: TGCGCCAGCAGCCGCAGCCCTGCCGGGACTACCGAAGATACGCAGTATTTT
clone size: few; V gene: TRBV27; D gene: -; J gene: TRBJ2-1; CDR3 protein: CASSLFPRTISYNEQFF; CDR3 DNA: TGTGCCAGCAGTTTATTTCCCCGGACTATTTCCTACAATGAGCAGTTCTTC
clone size: few; V gene: TRBV25-1; D gene: -; J gene: TRBJ2-5; CDR3 protein: CASSDPAHDETQYF; CDR3 DNA: TGTGCCAGCAGTGACCCAGCCCACGATGAGACCCAGTACTTC
clone size: few; V gene: TRBV4-3; D gene: -; J gene: TRBJ1-1; CDR3 protein: CASSALVSDTEAFF; CDR3 DNA: TGCGCCAGCAGCGCTCTAGTTAGTGACACTGAAGCTTTCTTT
clone size: -; V gene: TRBV27; D gene: TRBD1; J gene: TRBJ1-1; CDR3 protein: CASPRGGGGNTEAFF; CDR3 DNA: TGTGCCAGCCCCAGGGGGGGAGGAGGGAACACTGAAGCTTTCTTT
clone size: few; V gene: TRBV7-9; D gene: -; J gene: TRBJ2-3; CDR3 protein: CASIGRGDTQYF; CDR3 DNA: TGTGCCAGCATAGGGAGAGGAGATACGCAGTATTTT
clone size: -; V gene: TRBV9; D gene: -; J gene: TRBJ2-6; CDR3 protein: CASNIDVSSGANVLTF; CDR3 DNA: TGTGCCAGCAACATAGACGTGTCCTCTGGGGCCAACGTCCTGACTTTC
clone size: -; V gene: TRBV9; D gene: -; J gene: TRBJ1-5; CDR3 protein: CASSVDFSNQPQHF; CDR3 DNA: TGTGCCAGCAGCGTAGACTTTAGCAATCAGCCCCAGCATTTT
clone size: many; V gene: TRBV5-1; D gene: -; J gene: TRBJ1-1; CDR3 protein: CASSWEVMNTEAFF; CDR3 DNA: TGCGCCAGCAGCTGGGAAGTAATGAACACTGAAGCTTTCTTT
clone size: -; V gene: TRBV12-3/TRBV12-4; D gene: -; J gene: TRBJ2-5; CDR3 protein: CASSWGATGVLETQYF; CDR3 DNA: TGTGCCAGCAGTTGGGGGGCGACGGGAGTGTTGGAGACCCAGTACTTC
clone size: -; V gene: TRBV7-2; D gene: -; J gene: TRBJ1-6; CDR3 protein: CASSLVFGQPSYSPLHF; CDR3 DNA: TGTGCCAGCAGCTTAGTTTTTGGACAACCCTCCTATTCACCCCTCCACTTT
clone size: -; V gene: TRBV3-1; D gene: -; J gene: TRBJ1-2; CDR3 protein: CASSPLGRDYGYTF; CDR3 DNA: TGTGCCAGCAGCCCCCTCGGGCGGGACTATGGCTACACCTTC
clone size: few; V gene: TRBV2; D gene: -; J gene: TRBJ2-5; CDR3 protein: CASSSQGEEYQETQYF; CDR3 DNA: TGTGCCAGCAGTTCCCAGGGGGAGGAGTACCAAGAGACCCAGTACTTC
clone size: few; V gene: TRBV5-1; D gene: -; J gene: TRBJ2-5; CDR3 protein: CASSSIDGRGETQYF; CDR3 DNA: TGCGCCAGCAGCTCAATTGATGGCCGGGGAGAGACCCAGTACTTC
clone size: many; V gene: TRBV7-2; D gene: -; J gene: TRBJ2-7; CDR3 protein: CASTLHPSQPPYEQYF; CDR3 DNA: TGTGCCAGCACCCTACACCCCTCCCAGCCACCCTACGAGCAGTACTTC
clone size: few; V gene: TRBV6-2/TRBV6-3; D gene: -; J gene: TRBJ1-6; CDR3 protein: CASSLTGTNNSPLHF; CDR3 DNA: TGTGCCAGCAGTCTTACCGGGACAAATAATTCACCCCTCCACTTT
clone size: few; V gene: TRBV12-3/TRBV12-4; D gene: -; J gene: TRBJ2-2; CDR3 protein: CASSPRTSPGELFF; CDR3 DNA: TGTGCCAGCAGCCCACGCACATCGCCCGGGGAGCTGTTTTTT
clone size: -; V gene: TRBV12-3/TRBV12-4; D gene: -; J gene: TRBJ2-4; CDR3 protein: CASSFYSPLGIQYF; CDR3 DNA: TGTGCCAGCAGTTTTTATTCCCCGTTGGGCATTCAGTACTTC
clone size: -; V gene: TRBV6-1; D gene: -; J gene: TRBJ1-5; CDR3 protein: CASRWDHGQPQHF; CDR3 DNA: TGTGCCAGCAGATGGGACCATGGGCAGCCCCAGCATTTT
clone size: few; V gene: TRBV5-5; D gene: TRBD2; J gene: TRBJ2-4; CDR3 protein: CASSFSGSPKGDIQYF; CDR3 DNA: TGTGCCAGCAGCTTTAGCGGGAGCCCCAAGGGGGACATTCAGTACTTC
clone size: -; V gene: TRBV19; D gene: -; J gene: TRBJ2-7; CDR3 protein: CASSLPGASEQYF; CDR3 DNA: TGTGCCAGTAGTCTCCCGGGGGCGAGCGAGCAGTACTTC
clone size: few; V gene: TRBV5-8; D gene: -; J gene: TRBJ2-2; CDR3 protein: CASGPARARYTGELFF; CDR3 DNA: TGTGCCAGCGGCCCCGCACGGGCGAGGTACACCGGGGAGCTGTTTTTT
clone size: -; V gene: TRBV24-1; D gene: -; J gene: TRBJ2-3; CDR3 protein: CATSGSPDDSSTDTQYF; CDR3 DNA: TGTGCCACCAGTGGCTCCCCGGACGACTCTAGCACAGATACGCAGTATTTT
clone size: -; V gene: TRBV5-1; D gene: -; J gene: TRBJ1-4; CDR3 protein: CASSLGPRASNEKLFF; CDR3 DNA: TGCGCCAGCAGCTTGGGACCAAGGGCTTCTAATGAAAAACTGTTTTTT